Presented here are 20 T cell receptor beta chains from one specimen sequenced in a study of molecular identifiers for immune sequencing clone quantification (dated by TCRdb to the late 2010s). To prepare the library, PCR was applied. Reads for this sample came from an Illumina HiSeq 4000. TCRdb took the public reads, trimmed them with fastp at Q25, ran MiXCR for clone calling and kept in-frame beta chains. Entries that share a CDR3 protein sequence are merged under the most common genes and DNA. This sample holds 460,000 or so distinct CDR3 sequences; about 20% were observed only once. The ten largest clonotypes hold around 0.86% of the sample. The sequenced material came from naive CD8+ T cells from blood, with Jurkat cell RNA spiked in. The intended sense of this specimen's cell subset or site label: FACS-sorted CD8+CD4-CCR7+CD45RA+ naive T cells. The receptors were sampled from a human donor in good health. Some libraries in this study had Jurkat cell RNA spiked in.

At least ten counts were recorded for this clonotype. The rearrangement uses TRBV2 and TRBJ2-1, with 11 positions matching TRBD2. The length of the CDR3 is 16 residues. J lost 10 bases, V lost 1 base, and 9 bases had no gene match. CDR1 SNHLY and CDR2 FYNNEI come from the germline V gene. CDR3 region: CASSEETSGSTDEQFF. The CDR3 nucleotides read TGTGCCAGCAGTGAAGAAACTAGCGGGAGCACGGACGAGCAGTTCTTC.

The V and J genes are TRBV5-6 and TRBJ2-1; maybe TRBD2 (6 bases). Germline V gene sequence: CDR1 SGHDT, CDR2 YYEEEE. V lost 4 bases to trimming and J lost 12 bases, with 17 bases between them. The CDR3 has 13 amino acids. CDR3 DNA: TGTGCCAGCAGCACACACTTAGCGGATTGGCAGTTCTTC. Encoded protein: CASSTHLADWQFF.

This clonotype was seen a handful of times. The rearrangement joins TRBV19 to TRBJ1-5, with 11 bases fitting TRBD1. Germline V lookup: CDR1 LNHDA, CDR2 SQIVND (reference sequence). The CDR3 extends over 14 amino acids. V was clipped by 7 bases and J by 6 bases; unmatched bases: 5. CDR3 in amino acids: CASTPDRGPQPQHF. The CDR3 bases are TGTGCCAGTACCCCGGACAGGGGGCCTCAGCCCCAGCATTTT.

The sample holds many counts of this clonotype. A much larger clone lies a single base off, so this may be a read error. The chain recombines TRBV5-4 with TRBJ1-1; no clear D. Germline-derived CDR1 and CDR2 are SGHNT and YYREEE (reference sequence). V was pared by 3 bases and J by 1 base, with 4 bases between. The CDR3 consists of 12 residues. The CDR3 region has the DNA TGTGCCAGCAGCTGGGGGAACACTGAAGCTTTCTTT. Translation: CASSWGNTEAFF.

The CDR3 here is CASSQLLTYEQYF. The CDR3 bases are TGCGCCAGCAGCCAACTCTTGACCTACGAGCAGTACTTC. The V gene is TRBV4-1, the J gene TRBJ2-7; D gene ambiguous. Trimming pared 2 bases from V and 2 bases from J, leaving 7 bases between. CDR1 MGHRA and CDR2 YSYEKL come from the germline V gene. The CDR3 is 13 residues long.

Points on this clonotype: A single base separates this from a much larger clone, so it may be a read error. The chain couples TRBV7-9 to TRBJ2-3, with D perhaps TRBD2 (6 bases). The CDR3 sequence is 17 residues long. From germline, CDR1 is SEHNR and CDR2 FQNEAQ (reference sequence). The V end was cut by 8 bases, the J end by 1 base, with 22 bases between. CDR3 DNA: TGTGCCAGCGGTCTAGAGTCGCGGGGATTTGGCACAGATACGCAGTATTTT. Amino acids: CASGLESRGFGTDTQYF.

To note about this clonotype: A single base separates this from a much larger clone, so it may be a read error. The CDR3 bases are TGTGCCAGCAGCTTCTCTGGGGGGGATCTCACAGATACGCAGTATTTT. Translated, it gives CASSFSGGDLTDTQYF. The rearrangement joins TRBV7-6 to TRBJ2-3; TRBD2 matches at 7 bases. The CDR3 is made up of 16 amino acids. Losses at the gene ends were 3 bases for V and 2 bases for J; bases not matched to a gene: 8. The germline V gene has CDR1 SGHVS and CDR2 FNYEAQ.

This clonotype was detected many times. The CDR3 sequence: CASRSLTSTDTQYF. The CDR3 nucleotides are TGTGCCAGCAGGTCCCTAACTAGCACAGATACGCAGTATTTT. The chain uses TRBV11-2 and TRBJ2-3; D gene uncertain. The V gene lost 6 bases and the J gene lost 0 bases, with 10 bases spanning the gap. CDR3 size: 14 residues. CDR1 and CDR2 (germline): SGHAT, FQNNGV.

This clonotype was observed many times. The chain has TRBV6-2 or TRBV6-3 and TRBJ1-5; D is possibly TRBD1 (6 bases). The V gene's germline CDR1 is MNHEY and CDR2 SVGEGT. Trimming left V 8 bases short and J 7 bases short, with 24 bases between. This CDR3 region has 16 residues. The CDR3 spells CASGTRKSGARQPQHF. In DNA form, the CDR3 reads TGTGCCAGCGGCACGAGGAAGTCAGGGGCAAGACAGCCCCAGCATTTT.

The chain recombines TRBV7-9 with TRBJ1-6; D is uncertain. CDR1 is SEHNR and CDR2 is FQNEAQ in the germline V gene (reference sequence). V lost 1 base, J lost 9 bases, and 7 bases lay in between. CDR3 length: 13 residues. DNA of the CDR3: TGTGCCAGCAGCTTAGGGCAGCTTTCACCCCTCCACTTT. This sequence encodes CASSLGQLSPLHF. The full variable domain, rest sourced from reference TRBV7-9 and TRBJ1-6, is DTGVSQNPRHKITKRGQNVTFRCDPISEHNRLYWYRQTLGQGPEFLTYFQNEAQLEKSRLLSDRFSAERPKGSFSTLEIQRTEQGDSAMYLCASSLGQLSPLHFGNGTRLTVT.

This clonotype has more than one count but fewer than ten. V gene TRBV10-3 combines with J gene TRBJ2-4; possibly TRBD2 for D (5 bases). Trimming removed 3 bases from V and 8 bases from J, with 17 bases in between. The CDR3 contains 15 residues. Germline CDR1 and CDR2: ENHRY and SYGVKD. The CDR3 loop is CAISDPLSRGDIQYF. Here the CDR3 DNA reads TGTGCCATCAGTGACCCTTTGTCTCGGGGAGACATTCAGTACTTC.

A few counts support this clonotype. This chain links TRBV27 with TRBJ2-1; 11 bases line up with TRBD1. This CDR3 spans 16 amino acids. The junction had 5 bases not matched to a gene; V was cut back by 1 base and J by 6 bases. Germline V gene data show CDR1 as MNHEY and CDR2 as SMNVEV (reference sequence). In DNA, the CDR3 is TGTGCCAGCAGTTTATTAGGGACAGGGGGGAGCAATGAGCAGTTCTTC. This gives the protein CASSLLGTGGSNEQFF.

A remark on this clonotype: The junction and the germline gene differ at one end; a read error may be behind it. The DNA for the CDR3 is TGTGCCAGCAGCGGATCCGGGACGGAATACAATGGGCAGTTCTTC. It encodes CASSGSGTEYNGQFF. V is TRBV7-9 and J is TRBJ2-1, with D possibly being TRBD1 or TRBD2 (5 bases each). CDR3 length equals 15 residues. The germline V gene has CDR1 SEHNR and CDR2 FQNEAQ (reference sequence).

This clonotype was counted a few times. The junction does not match germline at one end; this may be a read error. The rearrangement links TRBV7-9 to TRBJ1-5; no clear D gene. The CDR3 is 13 residues long. Germline CDR1 SEHNR, CDR2 FQNEAQ (reference sequence). CDR3 sequence: CAGSRSDYQPQHF. The CDR3 nucleotides read TGTGCCGGCAGTAGGTCAGACTATCAGCCCCAGCATTTT. Together with reference TRBV7-9 and TRBJ1-5, the CDR3 gives the full variable domain: DTGVSQNPRHKITKRGQNVTFRCDPISEHNRLYWYRQTLGQGPEFLTYFQNEAQLEKSRLLSDRFSAERPKGSFSTLEIQRTEQGDSAMYLCAGSRSDYQPQHFGDGTRLSIL.

This clonotype was found a few times. The rearrangement links TRBV15 to TRBJ2-7, with D perhaps matching TRBD1 (6 bases). The CDR3 is 14 amino acids. The V end lost 0 bases, the J end lost 5 bases, and 11 bases lay between the germline ends. The germline gives CDR1 LNHNV, CDR2 YYDKDF (reference sequence). Here the CDR3 reads CATSRDKGEHEQYF. The DNA for the CDR3 is TGTGCCACCAGCAGAGATAAGGGGGAGCACGAGCAGTACTTC.

The rearrangement joins TRBV9 to TRBJ2-3; TRBD2 agrees at 10 bases. The V gene end was trimmed by 4 bases and the J gene end by 5 bases; junction bases not matched to a gene: 4. Germline V gives CDR1 SGDLS, CDR2 YYNGEE. CDR3 size: 14 residues. CDR3 protein: CASSSGGAEDTQYF. DNA for the CDR3: TGTGCCAGCAGCAGCGGGGGGGCGGAAGATACGCAGTATTTT.

Concerning this clonotype itself: A clone one base away is much larger, so this may be a read error. The V and J genes are TRBV28 and TRBJ1-5, with D uncertain. V was clipped by 3 bases and J by 3 bases, with 18 bases between them. The CDR3 loop spans 17 amino acids. Germline values: CDR1 MDHEN, CDR2 SYDVKM. CDR3 nucleotides: TGTGCCAGCAGTTTGGGCTCATGGCCAGCCGACAATCAGCCCCAGCATTTT. Amino acid sequence: CASSLGSWPADNQPQHF.

This clonotype was counted only a few times. The chain combines TRBV9 with TRBJ2-2, with D perhaps TRBD1 or TRBD2 (5 bases each). Germline V gene data show CDR1 as SGDLS and CDR2 as YYNGEE. V lost 4 bases and J lost 4, with 14 bases in between. There are 15 residues in the CDR3. The CDR3 region has the DNA TGTGCCAGCAGCCCTCGAGAGGGGTTCACCGGGGAGCTGTTTTTT. It is translated as CASSPREGFTGELFF.

The chain has TRBV21-1 and TRBJ1-1; the DNA was not compared with TRBD1, the D call given in the table. TRBV21-1 is termed a pseudogene. This CDR3 region has 16 residues. Written as DNA, the CDR3 is TGTGCCAGCAGCAAATGGCGGACATTCATGAACACTGAAGCTTTCTTT. This encodes CASSKWRTFMNTEAFF.

A few counts support this clonotype. This rearrangement joins TRBV7-9 to TRBJ1-1; possible D gene TRBD1, 6 bases. V was trimmed by 4 bases and J by 7 bases, leaving 13 bases between them. CDR1 is SEHNR, CDR2 FQNEAQ, per germline (reference sequence). This CDR3 comprises 13 residues. The CDR3 region is CASSSAGDSEAFF. CDR3 nucleotides: TGTGCCAGCAGCTCAGCAGGGGATAGTGAAGCTTTCTTT.